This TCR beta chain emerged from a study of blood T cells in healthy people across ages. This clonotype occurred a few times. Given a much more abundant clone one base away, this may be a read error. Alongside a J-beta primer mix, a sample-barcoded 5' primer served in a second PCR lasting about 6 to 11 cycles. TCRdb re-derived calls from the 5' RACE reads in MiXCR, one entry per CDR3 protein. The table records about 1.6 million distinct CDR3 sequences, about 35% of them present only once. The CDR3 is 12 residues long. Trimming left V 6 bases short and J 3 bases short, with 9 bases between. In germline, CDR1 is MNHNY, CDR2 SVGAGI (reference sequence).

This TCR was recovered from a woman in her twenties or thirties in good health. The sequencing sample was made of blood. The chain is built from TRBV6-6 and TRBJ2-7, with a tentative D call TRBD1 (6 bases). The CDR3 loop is CASSGDIYEQYF. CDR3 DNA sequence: TGTGCCAGCAGCGGGGACATCTACGAGCAGTACTTC.